These 5 T cell receptor beta chains were sequenced from one sample in a study of cytomegalovirus exposure and HLA in healthy donors. Primers for the PCR totalled 60 Vbeta and 13 Jbeta. The table came from immunoSEQ multiplex PCR; TCRdb's copy has only in-frame clones and leaves some out. Its table lists 150,000 or so clones. The specimen was PBMCs. These TCRs come from a woman aged 55-70 years in good health and CMV-seronegative.

This chain links TRBV5-4 with TRBJ2-7; tentatively, D is TRBD1 (6 bases). CDR1 SGHNT and CDR2 YYREEE come from the germline V gene (reference sequence). Trimming left V 0 bases short and J 7 bases short, with 11 bases between. This CDR3 has 13 amino acids. The CDR3 nucleotides read TGTGCCAGCAGCTTGGACAGGGTGGGGGAGCAGTACTTC. Protein product: CASSLDRVGEQYF.

The chain carries TRBV5-1 and TRBJ2-3; D is perhaps TRBD2 (5 bases). The CDR3 has 14 amino acids. Trimming pared 7 bases from V and 0 bases from J, leaving 12 bases between. Germline-derived CDR1 and CDR2 are SGHRS and YFSETQ. CDR3 DNA sequence: TGCGCCAGCGGCCGGGGTCTGAGCACAGATACGCAGTATTTT. This codes for CASGRGLSTDTQYF.

The chain joins TRBV5-3 to TRBJ1-1, with 8 positions matching TRBD1. TRBV5-3 falls under the ORF class, with uncertain function. This CDR3 is built from 14 residues. J lost 2 bases, V lost 4 bases, and 4 bases had no gene match. The CDR3 here is CARSTGTGNTEAFF. CDR3 sequence (DNA): TGTGCCAGAAGCACCGGGACAGGAAACACTGAAGCTTTCTTT.

The chain is built from TRBV15 and TRBJ2-7; possibly TRBD2 for D (5 bases). V lost 0 bases, J lost 3 bases, and 15 bases lay in between. Germline V CDR1 and CDR2: LNHNV, YYDKDF (reference sequence). The length of the CDR3 is 16 residues. CDR3 nucleotide sequence: TGTGCCACCAGCAGAGATTTGAGGGTGGGGTTCTACGAGCAGTACTTC. Translating gives CATSRDLRVGFYEQYF.

This chain connects TRBV7-8 to TRBJ2-7; D perhaps matches TRBD1 (6 bases). Trimming removed 3 bases from V and 0 bases from J, with 15 bases in between. The germline V gene encodes CDR1 SGHVS and CDR2 FQNEAQ. CDR3 length: 16 residues. CDR3 sequence reads: CASSFGPRGGSYEQYF. The CDR3 nucleotides are TGTGCCAGCAGCTTCGGGCCCAGGGGCGGCTCCTACGAGCAGTACTTC.